The clone carrying this TCR beta chain was seen just once. Residents of approximately 25 US areas, aged about 18 to 100 years, made up the participants. The data originate from a study of blood T cell repertoires in COVID-19. Study-level background: The United States, Italy and Spain were the sources of the acute and convalescent COVID-19 samples. The cDNA or gDNA used as material had been derived from T cells, B-cell-depleted T cells, or PBMCs.

The germline gives CDR1 SEHNR, CDR2 FQNEAQ (reference sequence). This CDR3 has 12 residues. After removal of 5 bases from V and 4 bases from J, the junction contained 2 bases not matched to a gene. In the authors' workflow: Reference gene primer amplification in the assay estimated nucleated cell counts. Here immunoSEQ multiplex PCR was the method, and the copy in TCRdb shows in-frame clones only, minus some. V and J calls and clone size are given by that table; D and trimming were obtained from the DNA. The sample gives 380,000 or so clones, approximately 88% of which show up once; more than 0.9% is in the top ten.

The sequenced sample consisted of PBMCs or T cells enriched from blood (not recorded which). This receptor was taken from a woman younger than 45 with acute COVID-19. The chain is built from TRBV7-9 and TRBJ2-7; 7 bases align to TRBD1. The DNA for the CDR3 is TGTGCCAGCAGCCGGGGACAGTACGAGCAGTACTTC. Protein product: CASSRGQYEQYF.